The present T cell receptor (beta chain) was sequenced within a study of Ad26.COV2.S vaccination and SARS-CoV-2 variants. Overall study: Within the COV1001 Ad26.COV2.S trial arm, the donor was enrolled. The authors gave Ad26.COV2.S intramuscularly, either once or twice 56 days apart. Overall study findings and caveats: Those who received the vaccine showed greater spike-specific TCR breadth than those given placebo. Vaccine and placebo recipients had comparable breadth of non-spike TCRs.

Trimming removed 8 bases from V and 0 bases from J; junction bases left unmatched: 10. The CDR3 spans 16 residues. Germline assignment: CDR1 MNHEY and CDR2 SMNVEV (reference sequence). The treatment here: some 20 received Ad26.COV2.S at low or high dose, single or two shots; 5 received placebo; per-sample allocation not given. Sample collection was performed on day 63 after the first vaccine or placebo injection. Profiled with immunoSEQ multiplex PCR; TCRdb holds only in-frame clones, not every one. Counted here are roughly 350,000 clones, about 87% occurring once; the ten biggest clones make up 6.4%. With regard to this clone: Its antigen remains unidentified.

This sequence was found in a person between 18 and 65 years old who received the Ad26.COV2.S COVID-19 vaccine or a placebo. J is TRBJ2-3 and V is TRBV27, with 8 bases that match TRBD2. Material: peripheral blood, obtained in a trial of Ad26.COV2.S vaccine versus placebo. CDR3 DNA sequence: TGTGCCAGCGGACCCCTAGCGGGTACTAGCACAGATACGCAGTATTTT. Its protein product is CASGPLAGTSTDTQYF.